Sequencing of this T cell receptor beta chain was carried out in a study of shared clonotypes between healthy human individuals (dated by TCRdb to 2018 to 2020). Regarding the complete study: A couple of women and a few men aged 18 to 49 years were included in the cohort. For each donor, CD4 naive and CD4 memory were each given three plates, CD8 naive was given two plates, and CD8 memory was given one plate. Blood TCR repertoires of about five healthy adults were deeply sequenced to estimate repertoire size and the extent of clonotype sharing between individuals. Libraries were prepared and TCR repertoires were sequenced by different laboratories using diverse techniques, in order to increase sequencing depth and limit assay-specific biases. Each donor's leukapheresis produced roughly between about 0.8 and 10 billion PBMCs.

Overall results and qualifications from the work: Estimated clonotype richness was generally larger for naive than for memory subsets. Because the study included only a small number of donors, the genetic and exposure-history diversity represented was limited. Sampling was restricted to blood, and TCR repertoires in tissues likely differ from the TCR repertoires found in blood. Pairwise subsampling led to the expectation that sequencing depth would affect the degree of clonotype sharing among donors. Higher generation probabilities were observed for clonotypes shared by all four sorted-subset donors than for non-shared clonotypes. Incomplete sequencing was indicated by rarefaction of sorted-subset datasets, despite the large sequencing depth. Sharing across a few donors was observed for approximately 5% of naive CD4, about 3.2% of naive CD8, 2.3% of memory CD4, and roughly 0.43% of memory CD8 clonotypes.

The cysteine opens and the phenylalanine closes a CDR3 of 14 amino acids. Kept here is only the CDR3 DNA, which spans 42 bases and is read in frame from base 1. V and J are truncated by 4 bases and 2 bases respectively, leaving an intervening sequence of 9 bases. Sequences LNHDA (CDR1) and SQIVND (CDR2) are obtained from the germline V gene (reference sequence). CD8 naive samples consisted of CD45RO-negative cells that were positively selected for CCR7, yielding a CD45RA+CCR7+ population without TemRA cells. Donors were healthy HIV-negative adults with no recently reported acute infections or vaccinations. Only Caucasian adults living in Nashville, Tennessee, USA were represented among the donors. Blood was obtained by leukapheresis, after which PBMCs were separated by Ficoll-Histopaque density gradient centrifugation and cryopreserved in liquid nitrogen vapor phase. Purity and quantity of every magnetically sorted T cell population were checked by analytical flow cytometry. Genomic DNA was isolated from every sorted fraction and measured by UV absorbance on a Nanodrop 2000c.

Using the deep immunoSEQ assay, TCR CDR3 regions were amplified from genomic DNA by multiplex PCR. For each cell subset, the extracted genomic DNA was distributed evenly across all wells of several immunoSEQ 96-well plates, and each plate served as one replicate. Each replicate PCR for sorted subsets received around 200 ng genomic DNA, equal to around 32,000 T cell genomes. Purified libraries were measured with a Qubit 3.0 fluorometer, size-checked on a Bioanalyzer 2100, and measured again with the KAPA Library Quantification kit. Every immunoSEQ 96-well plate was sequenced on a dedicated single-read 150-cycle Illumina NextSeq 550 flow cell. The original pipeline was this. The immunoSEQ output contained only junctional sequences without quality scores, so filtering could not match that applied to full-length reads. To assign V/J genes and CDR3, sequences were annotated against IMGT germline references using PyIR, a Python wrapper for IgBLAST v1.9. Reads were removed for weak V/J assignments (E-value above 1e-6), missing CDR3, stop codons, out-of-frame junctions, or ambiguous translated residues. V3J clonotypes were defined as sequences sharing an identical inferred V gene, J gene, and CDR3 amino acid sequence. Percentage overlap between repertoires was computed as shared unique clonotypes divided by the size of the smaller repertoire. RTK rarefaction, the Chao1 estimator, and Recon v2.1 estimates of unobserved clonotypes were used to assess repertoire richness. OLGA was used to compute generation probabilities for all TCRbeta clonotypes that the gDNA method yielded from four donors. Not all clones reach the TCRdb copy of this immuneACCESS table, which keeps in-frame sequences only. Checked studies attribute under half of the gap to unresolved V genes and leave the rest unexplained. V, J and clone size were drawn from that table, and D and trimming were deduced from the DNA. This sample comprises around 2.1 million clones, approximately 94% of them detected only once. Together, the top ten hold around 1.7% of the sample.

Concerning this clone: Its antigen specificity is not known. Within one base of it there is no much larger clone, and no base qualities were kept.

This receptor was taken from a man in his late teens or twenties in good health. Some clones in this sample may be carry-over from other donors' samples. The V gene is TRBV19 and the J gene is TRBJ1-5; the best D guess is TRBD1, with 6 bases matching. Sequencing was performed on naive CD8+ T cells from PBMCs. Reading the label with the study, this specimen's cell subset or site is: CD45RA+CCR7+. The CDR3 corresponds to CASSNRQGNQPQHF. The sequenced DNA: TGTGCCAGTAGTAACCGACAGGGCAATCAGCCCCAGCATTTT. The CDR3, completed at both ends by the reference TRBV19 and TRBJ1-5 genes, gives the full variable domain DGGITQSPKYLFRKEGQNVTLSCEQNLNHDAMYWYRQDPGQGLRLIYYSQIVNDFQKGDIAEGYSVSREKKESFPLTVTSAQKNPTAFYLCASSNRQGNQPQHFGDGTRLSIL.